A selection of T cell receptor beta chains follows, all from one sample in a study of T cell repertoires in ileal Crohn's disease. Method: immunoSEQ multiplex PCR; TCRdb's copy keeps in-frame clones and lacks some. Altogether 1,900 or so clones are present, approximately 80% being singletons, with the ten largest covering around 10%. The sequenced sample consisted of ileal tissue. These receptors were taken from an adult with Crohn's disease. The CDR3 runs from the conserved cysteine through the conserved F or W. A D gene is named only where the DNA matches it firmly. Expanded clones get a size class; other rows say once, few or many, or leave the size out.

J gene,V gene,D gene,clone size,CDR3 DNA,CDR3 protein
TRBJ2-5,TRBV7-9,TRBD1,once,TGTGCCAGCGCGACAGGGGTAGGGGTACAAGAGACCCAGTACTTC,CASATGVGVQETQYF
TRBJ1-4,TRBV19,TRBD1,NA,TGTGCCAGTAGCGACAGGGCGGCCGAAAAACTGTTTTTT,CASSDRAAEKLFF
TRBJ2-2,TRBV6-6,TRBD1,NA,TGTGCCAGCTCCCTGGGACAGGCTTCCACCGGGGAGCTGTTTTTT,CASSLGQASTGELFF
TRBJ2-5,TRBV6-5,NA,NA,TGTGCCAGCAGTTACGGGGGGGGCACGTACCAAGAGACCCAGTACTTC,CASSYGGGTYQETQYF
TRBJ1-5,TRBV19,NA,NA,TGTGCCACTAAAAAGGGGGGCAATCAGCCCCAGCATTTT,CATKKGGNQPQHF
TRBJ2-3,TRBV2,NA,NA,TGTGCCAGCCGGGGGGGGACAGGCACAGATACGCAGTATTTT,CASRGGTGTDTQYF
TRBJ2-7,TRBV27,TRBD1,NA,TGTGCCAGCAGTTTAACGGGACAGAGCTCCTACGAGCAGTACTTC,CASSLTGQSSYEQYF
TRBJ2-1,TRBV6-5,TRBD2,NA,TGTGCCAGCAGCCCGACCGGGACTAGCCGCAATGAGCAGTTCTTC,CASSPTGTSRNEQFF
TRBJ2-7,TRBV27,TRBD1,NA,TGTGCCAGCAGTCTACAGGGGACGATCGGTGAGCAGTACTTC,CASSLQGTIGEQYF
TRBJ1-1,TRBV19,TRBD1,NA,TGTGCCACCTCTACAGGGGGCCTACAGAGGGGTGAAGCTTTCTTT,CATSTGGLQRGEAFF
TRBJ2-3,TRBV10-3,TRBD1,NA,TGTGCCATCAGTGAGGGACAGGGGGCTTTGGGCACAGATACGCAGTATTTT,CAISEGQGALGTDTQYF
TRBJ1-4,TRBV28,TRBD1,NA,TGTGCCAGCAGTCCCAGGACAGGACGGGGGATAGGGGGGGAAAAACTGTTTTTT,CASSPRTGRGIGGEKLFF
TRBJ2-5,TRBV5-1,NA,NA,TGCGCCAGCAGCTTGGCCAGGCAAGAGACCCAGTACTTC,CASSLARQETQYF
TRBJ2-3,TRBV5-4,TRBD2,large,TGTGCCAGCAGGTTAGCGGGAGGGCCCATTGGGACGCAGTATTTT,CASRLAGGPIGTQYF
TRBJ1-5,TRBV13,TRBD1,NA,TGTGCCAGCAGCTTGGGCAGGGGGCACGGTCAGCCCCAGCATTTT,CASSLGRGHGQPQHF